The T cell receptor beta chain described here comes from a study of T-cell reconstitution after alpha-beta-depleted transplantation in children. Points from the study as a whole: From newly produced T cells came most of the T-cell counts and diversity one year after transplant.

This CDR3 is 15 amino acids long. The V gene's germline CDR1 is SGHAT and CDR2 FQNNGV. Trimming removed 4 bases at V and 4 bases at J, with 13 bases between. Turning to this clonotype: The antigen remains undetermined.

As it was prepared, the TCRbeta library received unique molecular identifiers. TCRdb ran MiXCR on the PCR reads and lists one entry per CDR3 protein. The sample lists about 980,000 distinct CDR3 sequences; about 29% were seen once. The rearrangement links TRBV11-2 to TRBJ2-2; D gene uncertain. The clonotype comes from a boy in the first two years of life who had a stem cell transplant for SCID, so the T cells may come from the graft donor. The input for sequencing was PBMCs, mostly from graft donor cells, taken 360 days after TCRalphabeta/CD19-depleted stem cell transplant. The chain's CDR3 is CASSSRVFLTGELFF. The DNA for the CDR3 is TGTGCCAGCAGCTCTCGGGTTTTCCTCACCGGGGAGCTGTTTTTT.